The clone carrying this T cell receptor beta chain was seen only once. What it binds is unknown. The data belong to a study of cytomegalovirus exposure and HLA in healthy donors. Findings and caveats of the study: The study put some 150 TCR beta chains on its list as cytomegalovirus-associated. Rarity characterized most TCR sequences, yet some public TCRs appeared in many donors. The presence/absence work took it that sequencing depth was about the same across donors.

The PCR had 60 Vbeta and 13 Jbeta primers. The assay was immunoSEQ multiplex PCR, and TCRdb's table has in-frame clones only and misses some. The repertoire consists of 150,000 to 200,000 clones, with roughly nine tenths occurring once and the leading ten covering around 0.21%. Germline V gene lookup returns CDR1 GTSNPN and CDR2 SVGIG (reference sequence). V trimming: 2 bases; J trimming: 8 bases; junction bases outside the gene matches: 4. The CDR3 loop spans 12 amino acids. Material for sequencing was PBMCs. The chain links TRBV30 to TRBJ1-2; 8 bases fit TRBD1. This receptor was identified in a girl under three years old in good health and CMV-seronegative. CDR3 DNA sequence: TGTGCCTGGAGTCTTGCAGGGGGCGGCTACACCTTC. It codes for CAWSLAGGGYTF.